These 30 T cell receptor beta chains were all obtained from the same sample, sequenced in a study of blood T cell repertoires in COVID-19. The data were produced by immunoSEQ multiplex PCR, yet TCRdb's version contains in-frame clones alone and is incomplete. Of around 15,000 clones listed, roughly 82% are singletons. What was sequenced was peripheral blood. Every receptor here comes from an elderly man with active COVID-19.

The genes are TRBV6-2 or TRBV6-3 and TRBJ1-2; TRBD1 matches at 7 bases. This CDR3 comprises 14 residues. V lost 3 bases and J lost 2; bases outside the gene matches: 3. Germline V gene lookup returns CDR1 MNHEY and CDR2 SVGEGT. In nucleotides, the CDR3 is TGTGCCAGCAGTTATCGACAGGGAAACTATGGCTACACCTTC. Its protein is CASSYRQGNYGYTF.

The rearrangement uses TRBV4-2 and TRBJ2-7; 13 bases agree with TRBD2. CDR1 is LGHNA and CDR2 is YNFKEQ in the germline V gene. This CDR3 spans 16 amino acids. With V trimmed by 4 bases and J by 4 bases, 7 bases remained unmatched. The CDR3 spells CASSRAGTSGVYEQYF. In DNA form, the CDR3 reads TGTGCCAGCAGCCGGGCAGGGACTAGCGGGGTTTACGAGCAGTACTTC.

The V call is TRBV5-1, the J call TRBJ2-2, with 9 positions matching TRBD1. J gave up 2 bases and V 4 bases, and 12 bases lay outside the gene matches. CDR1 and CDR2 (germline): SGHRS, YFSETQ. This CDR3 region has 18 residues. Here the CDR3 reads CASSRQSGTGINTGELFF. In DNA form, the CDR3 reads TGCGCCAGCAGCCGCCAGTCCGGGACAGGGATAAACACCGGGGAGCTGTTTTTT.

The chain has TRBV5-1 and TRBJ2-2; 9 bases align to TRBD1. Trimming took 4 bases from V and 2 from J; bases not matched to a gene: 3. Per germline, CDR1 SGHRS and CDR2 YFSETQ. This CDR3 comprises 15 residues. CDR3 sequence reads: CASSTDRGNTGELFF. The CDR3 DNA reads as TGCGCCAGCAGCACGGACAGGGGAAACACCGGGGAGCTGTTTTTT.

CDR3 in amino acids: CASSKGLWGLARYEQYF. CDR3 DNA sequence: TGTGCCAGCAGCAAAGGCCTTTGGGGACTAGCCAGATACGAGCAGTACTTC. The chain carries TRBV21-1 and TRBJ2-7; the table's D gene call, TRBD2, was not cross checked with the DNA. TRBV21-1 is a listed pseudogene. The CDR3 is made up of 17 amino acids.

The V gene is TRBV6-1, the J gene TRBJ2-7; D perhaps matches TRBD1 (6 bases). Germline CDR1 reads MNHNS; CDR2 reads SASEGT. The CDR3 is 14 residues long. V was trimmed by 2 bases and J by 1 base, leaving 9 bases between them. In DNA, the CDR3 is TGTGCCAGCAGTGAAAGAGGACAGTCCTACGAGCAGTACTTC. Translating gives CASSERGQSYEQYF.

This clone was detected only a few times. The rearrangement uses TRBV11-2 and TRBJ1-4, with 8 positions matching TRBD1. The CDR3 extends over 17 amino acids. CDR1 is SGHAT, CDR2 FQNNGV, per germline. J gave up 7 bases and V 5 bases, and 15 bases lay outside the gene matches. For the CDR3, the DNA is TGTGCCAGCAGCGAAACCATCTCCAGGGGGCGCGGTGAAAAACTGTTTTTT. Translating it yields CASSETISRGRGEKLFF.

The V and J genes are TRBV6-4 and TRBJ1-1; TRBD1 might be the D (6 bases). Germline V lookup: CDR1 MRHNA, CDR2 SNTAGT. There are 13 residues in the CDR3. V dropped 0 bases and J dropped 11 bases, with 13 bases sitting between them. In DNA, the CDR3 is TGTGCCAGCAGTGACTCTCCTCAGGGGTGGGCTTTCTTT. Its protein product is CASSDSPQGWAFF.

This clone was detected once. V is TRBV27 and J is TRBJ2-2; tentative D call: TRBD1 (6 bases). V shed 5 bases and J shed 5 bases, with 15 bases lying between them. Germline V gene data show CDR1 as MNHEY and CDR2 as SMNVEV (reference sequence). CDR3 length: 15 residues. CDR3 in DNA: TGTGCCAGCAGTACCGGACAGACGAGGACCGGGGAGCTGTTTTTT. Translated, it gives CASSTGQTRTGELFF.

This clone was seen a few times. CDR3 coding DNA: TGCGCCAGCAGCCAAGAAGCGGTGTGGGGGGGCTCTGGAAACACCATATATTTT. It specifies CASSQEAVWGGSGNTIYF. The chain has TRBV4-1 and TRBJ1-3; maybe TRBD1 (5 bases). V lost 0 bases, J lost 0 bases, and 15 bases lay in between. The CDR3 has 18 amino acids. The V gene's germline CDR1 is MGHRA and CDR2 YSYEKL.

The V gene is TRBV7-9, the J gene TRBJ1-2; TRBD1 is a possible D gene (6 bases). Germline lookup yields CDR1 SEHNR and CDR2 FQNEAQ (reference sequence). V was cut by 4 bases and J by 3 bases, with 9 bases left in between. This CDR3 region has 13 residues. In nucleotides, the CDR3 is TGTGCCAGCAGCTACCAGGGGTACTATGGCTACACCTTC. Its protein is CASSYQGYYGYTF.

V is TRBV2 and J is TRBJ2-1; 10 bases map to TRBD2. This CDR3 spans 17 amino acids. In germline, CDR1 is SNHLY, CDR2 FYNNEI. V dropped 2 bases and J dropped 2; count of bases not matched to a gene: 6. The CDR3 protein is CASSEISGRSTYNEQFF. The CDR3 coding sequence is TGTGCCAGCAGTGAAATTAGCGGGAGGTCTACCTACAATGAGCAGTTCTTC. Combining the CDR3 with reference TRBV2 and TRBJ2-1 gives the whole variable domain EPEVTQTPSHQVTQMGQEVILRCVPISNHLYFYWYRQILGQKVEFLVSFYNNEISEKSEIFDDQFSVERPDGSNFTLKIRSTKLEDSAMYFCASSEISGRSTYNEQFFGPGTRLTVL.

The chain has TRBV4-1 and TRBJ2-3; TRBD2 agrees at 11 bases. The CDR3 length is 17 residues. V lost 0 bases, J lost 2 bases, and 4 bases stayed unmatched. Germline V lookup: CDR1 MGHRA, CDR2 YSYEKL. The CDR3 bases are TGCGCCAGCAGCCAAGACCGGACTAGCGGGTACACAGATACGCAGTATTTT. The encoded protein is CASSQDRTSGYTDTQYF.

The chain is built from TRBV5-8 and TRBJ1-3; 9 nucleotides match TRBD1. Trimming removed 2 bases from V and 0 bases from J; junction bases left unmatched: 9. CDR3 size: 18 residues. Germline CDR1 reads SGHTS; CDR2 reads YDEGEE. CDR3 residues: CASSFPTGGRISGNTIYF. For the CDR3, the DNA is TGTGCCAGCAGCTTCCCGACAGGGGGGAGAATCTCTGGAAACACCATATATTTT.

This clone was seen more than once but under ten times. This sequence joins TRBV15 and TRBJ2-1, with 7 nucleotides matching TRBD2. Germline V CDR1 and CDR2: LNHNV, YYDKDF (reference sequence). This CDR3 is 13 amino acids long. V was clipped by 5 bases and J by 7 bases; unmatched bases: 5. The CDR3 sequence is CATSAGEVNEQFF. CDR3 DNA: TGTGCCACCAGCGCGGGAGAGGTAAATGAGCAGTTCTTC.

The chain uses TRBV3-1 (or the pseudogene TRBV3-2) and TRBJ2-3, with TRBD2 matching 11 bases. The V segment lost 3 bases and the J segment 2 bases; nucleotides outside the gene matches: 16. The CDR3 is 20 amino acids. Germline V gene lookup returns CDR1 LGHDT and CDR2 YNNKEL (reference sequence). The chain's CDR3 is CASSHRPSGRRAAITDTQYF. CDR3 coding DNA: TGTGCCAGCAGCCACCGTCCTAGCGGGAGGAGAGCAGCCATCACAGATACGCAGTATTTT.

The chain joins TRBV12-3 or TRBV12-4 to TRBJ1-4; the match to TRBD1 covers 7 bases. CDR3 length equals 11 residues. V lost 6 bases, J lost 11 bases, and 3 bases stayed unmatched. DNA for the CDR3: TGTGCCAGCAGCACAGGGGAGAAACTGTTTTTT. Its protein product is CASSTGEKLFF.

This clone was counted a single time. The gene calls are TRBV18 and TRBJ2-7; TRBD1 agrees at 9 bases. Germline trimming cut 6 bases from V and 6 bases from J; bases unmatched to any gene: 9. The CDR3 covers 14 residues. CDR1 is KGHSH, CDR2 LQKENI, per germline. The CDR3 DNA reads as TGTGCCAGCTCCCCCGGGACAGGGTTAGGCGAGCAGTACTTC. Protein: CASSPGTGLGEQYF.

The CDR3 nucleotides are TGTGCCAGCAGTTCGGGACTAGCTGCGTATTTT. Its translation is CASSSGLAAYF. The chain is built from TRBV28 and TRBJ2-3; 9 nucleotides match TRBD2. The length of the CDR3 is 11 residues. V lost 4 bases, J lost 14 bases, and 4 bases stayed unmatched. Per germline, CDR1 MDHEN and CDR2 SYDVKM.

The chain combines TRBV7-9 with TRBJ2-1; D might be TRBD1 (5 bases). This CDR3 region has 15 residues. The ends were cut back, 6 bases at V and 2 bases at J, with 14 bases in the middle. CDR1 SEHNR and CDR2 FQNEAQ come from the germline V gene (reference sequence). Written as DNA, the CDR3 is TGTGCCAGCAGGGTGTGGGGCTTAACCTACAATGAGCAGTTCTTC. Translation gives CASRVWGLTYNEQFF.

This rearrangement joins TRBV30 to TRBJ2-5, with 11 bases identical to TRBD2. Germline V gene sequence: CDR1 GTSNPN, CDR2 SVGIG (reference sequence). CDR3 size: 15 residues. The V gene end was trimmed by 2 bases and the J gene end by 4 bases; junction bases not matched to a gene: 6. The CDR3 spells CAWSSLAGVGETQYF. CDR3 coding DNA: TGTGCCTGGAGTTCACTAGCGGGAGTTGGAGAGACCCAGTACTTC. Using reference TRBV30 and TRBJ2-5 for the parts outside the CDR3, the full variable domain is SQTIHQWPATLVQPVGSPLSLECTVEGTSNPNLYWYRQAAGRGLQLLFYSVGIGQISSEVPQNLSASRPQDRQFILSSKKLLLSDSGFYLCAWSSLAGVGETQYFGPGTRLLVL.

The sample holds a few counts of this clone. The chain has TRBV7-2 and TRBJ2-2; possibly TRBD2 for D (6 bases). Germline V gene sequence: CDR1 SGHTA, CDR2 FQGNSA. Between the trimmed V and J ends, which lost 5 bases and 8 bases, there was a span of 18 bases. The CDR3 covers 15 residues. In DNA form, the CDR3 reads TGTGCCAGCAGCCCCACTCCCCGGGACTCGGGGGAGCTGTTTTTT. It specifies CASSPTPRDSGELFF. Using reference TRBV7-2 and TRBJ2-2 for the parts outside the CDR3, the full variable domain is GAGVSQSPSNKVTEKGKDVELRCDPISGHTALYWYRQSLGQGLEFLIYFQGNSAPDKSGLPSDRFSAERTGGSVSTLTIQRTQQEDSAVYLCASSPTPRDSGELFFGEGSRLTVL.

CDR3 sequence (DNA): TGTGCCAGCAGCCCAAGGGACAGGTCCTACGAGCAGTACTTC. Residues: CASSPRDRSYEQYF. The chain joins TRBV7-9 to TRBJ2-7; the match to TRBD1 covers 8 bases. With 5 bases clipped from V and 1 base from J, the junction kept 4 bases outside the gene matches. In germline, CDR1 is SEHNR, CDR2 FQNEAQ (reference sequence). This CDR3 has 14 amino acids.

This chain links TRBV30 with TRBJ2-2; 10 bases are a match to TRBD2. CDR3 length: 14 residues. J was trimmed by 8 bases and V by 2 bases; bases with no gene match: 5. Germline-derived CDR1 and CDR2 are GTSNPN and SVGIG (reference sequence). CDR3 protein: CAWSRLAGVGELFF. In DNA, the CDR3 is TGTGCCTGGAGTCGCCTAGCGGGAGTAGGGGAGCTGTTTTTT. The variable domain in full, with the rest retrieved from reference TRBV30 and TRBJ2-2, is SQTIHQWPATLVQPVGSPLSLECTVEGTSNPNLYWYRQAAGRGLQLLFYSVGIGQISSEVPQNLSASRPQDRQFILSSKKLLLSDSGFYLCAWSRLAGVGELFFGEGSRLTVL.

The chain has TRBV2 and TRBJ1-2, with D possibly TRBD1 on 5 matching bases. Germline V lookup: CDR1 SNHLY, CDR2 FYNNEI. The CDR3 loop spans 12 amino acids. Between the trimmed V and J ends, which lost 7 bases and 4 bases, there was a span of 10 bases. The CDR3 spells CASTRTIYGYTF. The CDR3 DNA follows: TGTGCCAGCACGCGGACAATCTATGGCTACACCTTC.

The V call is TRBV11-3, the J call TRBJ2-1; 8 bases line up with TRBD1. Germline CDR1 and CDR2: SGHNT and YENEEA. J gave up 8 bases and V 5 bases, and 11 bases lay outside the gene matches. The CDR3 runs 15 residues. CDR3 sequence: CASSTGTGSVDEQFF. The CDR3 coding sequence is TGTGCCAGCAGCACCGGGACAGGCAGTGTGGATGAGCAGTTCTTC. Drawing the rest from reference TRBV11-3 and TRBJ2-1, the complete variable domain is EAGVVQSPRYKIIEKKQPVAFWCNPISGHNTLYWYLQNLGQGPELLIRYENEEAVDDSQLPKDRFSAERLKGVDSTLKIQPAELGDSAVYLCASSTGTGSVDEQFFGPGTRLTVL.

This chain uses TRBV28 with TRBJ2-3; D gene uncertain. Trimming removed 4 bases from V and 4 bases from J, with 9 bases in between. The CDR3 has 13 amino acids. The germline gives CDR1 MDHEN, CDR2 SYDVKM. The DNA of the CDR3 is TGTGCCAGCAGTTCAAACAGTCCAGATACGCAGTATTTT. The encoded protein is CASSSNSPDTQYF.

The CDR3 reads CASSLAASRNEQFF. The DNA for the CDR3 is TGCGCCAGCAGCTTGGCTGCTAGCAGGAATGAGCAGTTCTTC. The chain recombines TRBV5-1 with TRBJ2-1; D perhaps matches TRBD2 (5 bases). Trimming removed 0 bases at V and 7 bases at J, with 11 bases between. In germline, CDR1 is SGHRS, CDR2 YFSETQ. This CDR3 comprises 14 residues.

V and J are TRBV29-1 and TRBJ2-3, with 11 bases identical to TRBD2. Germline V gene sequence: CDR1 SQVTM, CDR2 ANQGSEA. The CDR3 is made up of 16 amino acids. Losses at the gene ends were 4 bases for V and 2 bases for J; bases not matched to a gene: 8. Here the CDR3 DNA reads TGCAGCGTTGTCTCGGGGACTAGCGGATTCACAGATACGCAGTATTTT. Amino acid sequence: CSVVSGTSGFTDTQYF.

In DNA, the CDR3 is TGTGCCGGACTTACAGGGGGCGGTGGCTACACCTTC. Its translation: CAGLTGGGGYTF. The chain couples TRBV19 to TRBJ1-2; 9 bases agree with TRBD1. CDR1 and CDR2 from the germline V gene are LNHDA and SQIVND (reference sequence). V shed 11 bases, J shed 7 bases, and the junction held 8 bases outside the gene matches. The CDR3 loop spans 12 amino acids.